This T cell receptor beta chain emerged from a study of neoadjuvant nivolumab and ipilimumab in lung cancer. Method: immunoSEQ multiplex PCR; TCRdb's copy keeps in-frame clones and lacks some. The data hold about 38,000 clones, with about 91% observed a single time. Turning to this clone: Its antigen is unknown.

The CDR3 is made up of 14 amino acids. CDR1 is MNHEY and CDR2 is SVGAGI in the germline V gene. V shed 5 bases and J shed 7 bases, with 14 bases lying between them. Study conclusions and caveats: Only two of four nivolumab-treated tumors gained richness and clonality by surgery. TCR receptors were sequenced in few samples. Compared with tumor-adjacent uninvolved lung, resected tumors showed greater richness and clonality.

This TCR derives from an adult with non-small cell lung cancer. This rearrangement joins TRBV6-5 to TRBJ1-4; D perhaps matches TRBD1 (6 bases). The source material was peripheral blood, sampled before neoadjuvant nivolumab, alone or with ipilimumab. DNA of the CDR3: TGTGCCAGCAGTATGGGGGGCATACGTGAAAAACTGTTTTTT. Encoded protein: CASSMGGIREKLFF.